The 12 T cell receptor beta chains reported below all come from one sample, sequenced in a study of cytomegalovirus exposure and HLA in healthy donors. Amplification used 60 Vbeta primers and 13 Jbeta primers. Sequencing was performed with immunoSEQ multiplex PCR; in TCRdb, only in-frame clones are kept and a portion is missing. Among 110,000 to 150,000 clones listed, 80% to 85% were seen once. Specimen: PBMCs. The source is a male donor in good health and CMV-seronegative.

The CDR3 protein is CASQLQGYTEAFF. The CDR3 bases are TGTGCCAGCCAACTACAGGGGTACACTGAAGCTTTCTTT. This sequence joins TRBV27 and TRBJ1-1; 7 bases map to TRBD1. V shed 8 bases, J shed 3 bases, and the junction held 6 bases outside the gene matches. Germline V gene lookup returns CDR1 MNHEY and CDR2 SMNVEV (reference sequence). This CDR3 has 13 amino acids.

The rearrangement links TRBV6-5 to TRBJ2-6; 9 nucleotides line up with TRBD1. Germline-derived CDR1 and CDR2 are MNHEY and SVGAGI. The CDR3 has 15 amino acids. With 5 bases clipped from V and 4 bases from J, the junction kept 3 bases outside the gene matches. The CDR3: CASSAGQGGANVLTF. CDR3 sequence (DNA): TGTGCCAGCAGTGCGGGACAGGGAGGGGCCAACGTCCTGACTTTC.

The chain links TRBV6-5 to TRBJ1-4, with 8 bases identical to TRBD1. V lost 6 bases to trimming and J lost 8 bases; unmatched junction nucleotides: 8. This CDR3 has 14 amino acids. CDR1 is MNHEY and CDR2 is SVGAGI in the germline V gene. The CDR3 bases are TGTGCCAGCAGCACGGACAGGGTGGGGGAAAAACTGTTTTTT. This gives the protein CASSTDRVGEKLFF.

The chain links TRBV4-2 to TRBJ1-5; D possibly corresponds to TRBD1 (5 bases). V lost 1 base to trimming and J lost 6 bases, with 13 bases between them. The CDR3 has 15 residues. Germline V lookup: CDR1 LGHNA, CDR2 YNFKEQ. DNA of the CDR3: TGTGCCAGCAGCCAAGCAAGGGGAAGGGCTCAGCCCCAGCATTTT. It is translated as CASSQARGRAQPQHF.

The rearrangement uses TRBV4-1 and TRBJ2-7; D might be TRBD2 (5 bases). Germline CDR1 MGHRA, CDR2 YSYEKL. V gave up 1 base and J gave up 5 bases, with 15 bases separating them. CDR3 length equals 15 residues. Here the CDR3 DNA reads TGCGCCAGCAGCCAAGGGCCGCGGGTGTTGGACGAGCAGTACTTC. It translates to CASSQGPRVLDEQYF.

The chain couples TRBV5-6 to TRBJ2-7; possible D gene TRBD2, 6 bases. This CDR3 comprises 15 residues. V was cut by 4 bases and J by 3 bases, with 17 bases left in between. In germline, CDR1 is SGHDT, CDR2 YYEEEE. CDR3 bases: TGTGCCAGCAGCCCCGGGCCGAGCGGGCTCTACGAGCAGTACTTC. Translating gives CASSPGPSGLYEQYF.

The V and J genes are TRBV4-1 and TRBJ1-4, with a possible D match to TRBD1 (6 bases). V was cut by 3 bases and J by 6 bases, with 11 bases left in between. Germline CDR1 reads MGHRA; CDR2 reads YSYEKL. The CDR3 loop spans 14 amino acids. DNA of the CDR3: TGCGCCAGCAGCCATGGTACAGGGTATGAAAAACTGTTTTTT. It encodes CASSHGTGYEKLFF.

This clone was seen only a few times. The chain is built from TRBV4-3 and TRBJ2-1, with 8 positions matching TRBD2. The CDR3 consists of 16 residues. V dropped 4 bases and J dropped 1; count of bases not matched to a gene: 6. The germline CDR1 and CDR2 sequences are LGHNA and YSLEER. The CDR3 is CASSPYSGISYNEQFF. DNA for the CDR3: TGCGCCAGCAGCCCCTATAGCGGGATTTCCTACAATGAGCAGTTCTTC.

The CDR3 DNA follows: TGTGCCAGCAGCTTATTAAGAGGGGACAGTTACTACAATGAGCAGTTCTTC. It encodes CASSLLRGDSYYNEQFF. This rearrangement joins TRBV11-2 to TRBJ2-1, with 7 bases matching TRBD1. The CDR3 has 17 residues. Germline CDR1 SGHAT, CDR2 FQNNGV. With V trimmed by 2 bases and J by 3 bases, 10 bases remained unmatched.

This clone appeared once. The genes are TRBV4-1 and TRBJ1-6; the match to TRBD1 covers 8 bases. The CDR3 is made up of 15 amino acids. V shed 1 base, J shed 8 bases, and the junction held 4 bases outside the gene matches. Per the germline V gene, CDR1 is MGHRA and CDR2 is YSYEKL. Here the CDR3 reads CASSQADRADSPLHF. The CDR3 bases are TGCGCCAGCAGCCAAGCGGACAGGGCAGATTCACCCCTCCACTTT.

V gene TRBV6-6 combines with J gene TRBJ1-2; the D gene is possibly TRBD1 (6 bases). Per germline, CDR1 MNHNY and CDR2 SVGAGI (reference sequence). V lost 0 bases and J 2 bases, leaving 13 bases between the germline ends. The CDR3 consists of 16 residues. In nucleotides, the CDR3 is TGTGCCAGCAGTTACTCTAAGAGGGGGGGGAACTATGGCTACACCTTC. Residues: CASSYSKRGGNYGYTF.

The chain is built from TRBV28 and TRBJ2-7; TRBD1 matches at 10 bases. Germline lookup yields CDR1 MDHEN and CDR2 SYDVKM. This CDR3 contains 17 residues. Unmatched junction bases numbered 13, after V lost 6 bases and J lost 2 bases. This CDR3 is CASSLQIGTGATYEQYF. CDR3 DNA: TGTGCCAGCAGCCTGCAAATCGGGACAGGGGCTACCTACGAGCAGTACTTC. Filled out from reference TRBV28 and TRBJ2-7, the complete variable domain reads DVKVTQSSRYLVKRTGEKVFLECVQDMDHENMFWYRQDPGLGLRLIYFSYDVKMKEKGDIPEGYSVSREKKERFSLILESASTNQTSMYLCASSLQIGTGATYEQYFGPGTRLTVT.